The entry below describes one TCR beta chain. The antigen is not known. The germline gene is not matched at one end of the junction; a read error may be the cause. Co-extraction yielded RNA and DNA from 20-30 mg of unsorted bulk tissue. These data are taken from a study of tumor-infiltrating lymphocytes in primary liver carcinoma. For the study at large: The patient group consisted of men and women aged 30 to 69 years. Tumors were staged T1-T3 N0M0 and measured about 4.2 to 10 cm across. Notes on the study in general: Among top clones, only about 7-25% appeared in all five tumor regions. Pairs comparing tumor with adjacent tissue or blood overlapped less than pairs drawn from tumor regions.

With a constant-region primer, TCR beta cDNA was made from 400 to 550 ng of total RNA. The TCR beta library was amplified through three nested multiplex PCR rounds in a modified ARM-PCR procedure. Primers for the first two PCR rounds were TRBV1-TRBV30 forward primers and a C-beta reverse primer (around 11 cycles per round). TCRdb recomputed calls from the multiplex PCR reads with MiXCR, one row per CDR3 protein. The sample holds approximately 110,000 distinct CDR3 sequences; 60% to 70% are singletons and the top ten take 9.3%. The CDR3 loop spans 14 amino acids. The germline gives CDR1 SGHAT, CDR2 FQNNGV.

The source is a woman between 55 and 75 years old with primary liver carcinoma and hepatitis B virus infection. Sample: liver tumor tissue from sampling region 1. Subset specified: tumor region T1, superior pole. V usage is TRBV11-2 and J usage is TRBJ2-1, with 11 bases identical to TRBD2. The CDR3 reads CATSLTSGTIEQFF. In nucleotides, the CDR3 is TGTGCCACCAGCCTGACTAGCGGGACCATTGAGCAGTTCTTC. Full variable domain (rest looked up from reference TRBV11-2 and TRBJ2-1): EAGVAQSPRYKIIEKRQSVAFWCNPISGHATLYWYQQILGQGPKLLIQFQNNGVVDDSQLPKDRFSAERLKGVDSTLKIQPAKLEDSAVYLCATSLTSGTIEQFFGPGTRLTVL.